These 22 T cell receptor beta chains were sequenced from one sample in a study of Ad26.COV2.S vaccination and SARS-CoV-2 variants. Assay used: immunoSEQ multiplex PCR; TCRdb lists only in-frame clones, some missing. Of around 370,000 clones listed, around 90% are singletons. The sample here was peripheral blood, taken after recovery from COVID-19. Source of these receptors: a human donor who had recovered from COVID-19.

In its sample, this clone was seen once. The CDR3 DNA is TGTGCCAGCAGTTACACTCAGGGATCAGGAAACACCATATATTTT. This translates into CASSYTQGSGNTIYF. The genes are TRBV6-6 and TRBJ1-3; tentatively, D is TRBD1 (5 bases). Germline CDR1 is MNHNY and CDR2 is SVGAGI (reference sequence). Trimming left V 2 bases short and J 4 bases short, with 12 bases between. The CDR3 is 15 residues long.

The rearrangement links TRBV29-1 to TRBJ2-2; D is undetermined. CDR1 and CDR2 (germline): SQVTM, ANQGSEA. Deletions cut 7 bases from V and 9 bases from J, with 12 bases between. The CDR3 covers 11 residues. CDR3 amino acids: CSALQGRELFF. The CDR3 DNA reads TGCAGCGCCTTACAAGGGCGGGAGCTGTTTTTT.

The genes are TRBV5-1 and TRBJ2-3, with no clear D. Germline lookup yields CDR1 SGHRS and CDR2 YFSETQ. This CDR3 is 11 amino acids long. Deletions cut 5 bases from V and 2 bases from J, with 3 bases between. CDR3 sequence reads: CASRNTDTQYF. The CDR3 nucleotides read TGCGCCAGCAGAAACACAGATACGCAGTATTTT.

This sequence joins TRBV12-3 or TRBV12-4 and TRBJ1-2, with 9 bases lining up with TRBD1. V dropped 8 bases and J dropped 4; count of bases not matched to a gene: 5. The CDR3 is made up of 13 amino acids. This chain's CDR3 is CASGGQGLYGYTF. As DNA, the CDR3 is TGTGCCAGCGGGGGACAGGGACTCTATGGCTACACCTTC.

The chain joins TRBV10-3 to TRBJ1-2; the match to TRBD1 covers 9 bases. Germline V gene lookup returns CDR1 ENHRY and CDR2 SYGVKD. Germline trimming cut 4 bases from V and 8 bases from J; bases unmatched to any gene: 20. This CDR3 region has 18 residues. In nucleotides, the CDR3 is TGTGCCATCAGTGCCTCCGGACAGGGGACGGGGGTTTTGCCGGGCTACACCTTC. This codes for CAISASGQGTGVLPGYTF.

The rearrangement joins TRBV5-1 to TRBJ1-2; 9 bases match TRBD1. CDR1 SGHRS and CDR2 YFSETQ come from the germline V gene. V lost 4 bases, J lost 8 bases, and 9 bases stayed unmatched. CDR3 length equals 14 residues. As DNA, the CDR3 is TGCGCCAGCAGCATTACCGGGACAGGGTCCGGCTACACCTTC. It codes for CASSITGTGSGYTF.

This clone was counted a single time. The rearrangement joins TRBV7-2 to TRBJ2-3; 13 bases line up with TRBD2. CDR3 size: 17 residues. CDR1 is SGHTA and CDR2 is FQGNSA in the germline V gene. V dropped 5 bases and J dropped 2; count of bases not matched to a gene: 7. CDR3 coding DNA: TGTGCCAGCAGCGACCTACTAGCGGGGGGGCTCACAGATACGCAGTATTTT. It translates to CASSDLLAGGLTDTQYF.

The chain's CDR3 is CASRLTGAPTDTQYF. DNA for the CDR3: TGTGCCAGCAGGCTCACAGGGGCCCCCACAGATACGCAGTATTTT. This rearrangement joins TRBV9 to TRBJ2-3; 7 bases are shared with TRBD1. The ends lost 5 bases at V and 2 bases at J; junction bases unmatched: 8. CDR1 SGDLS and CDR2 YYNGEE come from the germline V gene. The CDR3 has 15 amino acids.

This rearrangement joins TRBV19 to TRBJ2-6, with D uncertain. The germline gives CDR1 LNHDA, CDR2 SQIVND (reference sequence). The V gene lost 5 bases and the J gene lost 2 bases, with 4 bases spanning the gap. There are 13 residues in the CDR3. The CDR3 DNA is TGTGCCAGTAGTCCGACTGGGGCCAACGTCCTGACTTTC. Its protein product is CASSPTGANVLTF.

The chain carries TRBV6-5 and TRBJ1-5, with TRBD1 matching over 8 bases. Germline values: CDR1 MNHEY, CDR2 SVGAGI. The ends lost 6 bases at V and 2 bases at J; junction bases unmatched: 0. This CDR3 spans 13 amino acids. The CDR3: CASRDRGNQPQHF. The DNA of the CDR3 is TGTGCCAGCAGGGACAGGGGCAATCAGCCCCAGCATTTT.

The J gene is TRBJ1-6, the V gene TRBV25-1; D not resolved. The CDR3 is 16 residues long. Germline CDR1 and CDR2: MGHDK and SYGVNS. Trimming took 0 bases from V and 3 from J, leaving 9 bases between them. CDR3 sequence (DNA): TGTGCCAGCAGTGAATATATTGGGGTCTATAATTCACCCCTCCACTTT. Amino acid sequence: CASSEYIGVYNSPLHF. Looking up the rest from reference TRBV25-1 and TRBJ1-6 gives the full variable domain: EADIYQTPRYLVIGTGKKITLECSQTMGHDKMYWYQQDPGMELHLIHYSYGVNSTEKGDLSSESTVSRIRTEHFPLTLESARPSHTSQYLCASSEYIGVYNSPLHFGNGTRLTVT.

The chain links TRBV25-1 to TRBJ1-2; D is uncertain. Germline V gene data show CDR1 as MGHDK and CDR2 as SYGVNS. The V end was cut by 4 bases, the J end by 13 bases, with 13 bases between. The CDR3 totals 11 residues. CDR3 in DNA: TGTGCCAGCAGTGTAGGGATGTCGTCCACCTTC. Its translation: CASSVGMSSTF.

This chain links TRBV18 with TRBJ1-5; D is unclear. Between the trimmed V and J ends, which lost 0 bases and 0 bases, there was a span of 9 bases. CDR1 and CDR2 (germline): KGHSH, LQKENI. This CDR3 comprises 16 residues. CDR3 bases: TGTGCCAGCTCACCACCGAACAGCGATAGCAATCAGCCCCAGCATTTT. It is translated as CASSPPNSDSNQPQHF.

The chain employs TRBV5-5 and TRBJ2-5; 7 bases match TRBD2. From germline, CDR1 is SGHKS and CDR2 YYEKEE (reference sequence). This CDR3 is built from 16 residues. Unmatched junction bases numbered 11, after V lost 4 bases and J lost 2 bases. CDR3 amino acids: CASSRTLGLGQETQYF. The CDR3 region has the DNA TGTGCCAGCAGCCGTACCTTAGGACTAGGACAAGAGACCCAGTACTTC.

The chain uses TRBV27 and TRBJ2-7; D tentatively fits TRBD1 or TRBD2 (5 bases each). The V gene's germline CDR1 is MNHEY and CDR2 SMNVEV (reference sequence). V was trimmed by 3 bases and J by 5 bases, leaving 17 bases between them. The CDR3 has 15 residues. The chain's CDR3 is CASSFMGVHVDEQYF. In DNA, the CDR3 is TGTGCCAGCAGTTTCATGGGGGTTCACGTCGACGAGCAGTACTTC.

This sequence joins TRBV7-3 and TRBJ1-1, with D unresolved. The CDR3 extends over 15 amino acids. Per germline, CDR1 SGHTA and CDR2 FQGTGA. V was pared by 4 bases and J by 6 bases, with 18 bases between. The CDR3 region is CASSSSSDGRAEAFF. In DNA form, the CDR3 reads TGTGCCAGCAGCTCTAGTTCAGATGGGAGGGCTGAAGCTTTCTTT.

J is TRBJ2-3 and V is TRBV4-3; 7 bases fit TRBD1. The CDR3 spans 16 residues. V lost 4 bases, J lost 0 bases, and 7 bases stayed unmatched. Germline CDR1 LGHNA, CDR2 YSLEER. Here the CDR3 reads CASSPSGDSSTDTQYF. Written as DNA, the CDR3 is TGCGCCAGCAGCCCAAGTGGGGACAGCAGCACAGATACGCAGTATTTT.

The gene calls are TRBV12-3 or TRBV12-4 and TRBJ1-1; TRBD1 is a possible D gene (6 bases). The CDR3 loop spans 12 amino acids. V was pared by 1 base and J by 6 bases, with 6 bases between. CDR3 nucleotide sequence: TGTGCCAGCAGTTTAGACAGGGCTGAAGCTTTCTTT. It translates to CASSLDRAEAFF.

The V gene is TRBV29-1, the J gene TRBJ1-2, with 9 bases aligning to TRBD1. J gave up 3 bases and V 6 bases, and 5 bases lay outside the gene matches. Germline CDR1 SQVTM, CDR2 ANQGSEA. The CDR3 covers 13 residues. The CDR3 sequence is CSVQGAGDYGYTF. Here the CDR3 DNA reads TGCAGCGTACAGGGGGCCGGTGACTATGGCTACACCTTC.

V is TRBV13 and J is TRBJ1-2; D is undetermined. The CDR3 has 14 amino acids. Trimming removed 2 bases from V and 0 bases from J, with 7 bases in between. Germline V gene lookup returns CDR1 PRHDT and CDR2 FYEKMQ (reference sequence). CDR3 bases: TGTGCCAGCAGCTTACGGGTAGCTAACTATGGCTACACCTTC. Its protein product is CASSLRVANYGYTF.

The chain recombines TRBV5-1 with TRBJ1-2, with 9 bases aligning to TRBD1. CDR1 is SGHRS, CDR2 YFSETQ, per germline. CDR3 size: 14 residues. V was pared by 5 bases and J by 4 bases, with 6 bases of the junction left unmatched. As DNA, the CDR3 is TGCGCCAGCAGTTCCGGGACAGGGCCCTATGGCTACACCTTC. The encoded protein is CASSSGTGPYGYTF.

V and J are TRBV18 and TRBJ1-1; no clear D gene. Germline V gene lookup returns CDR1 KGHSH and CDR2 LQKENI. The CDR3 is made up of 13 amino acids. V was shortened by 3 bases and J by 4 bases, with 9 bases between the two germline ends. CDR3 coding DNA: TGTGCCAGCTCACCCGGACGGCTCACTGAAGCTTTCTTT. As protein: CASSPGRLTEAFF.